These 30 T cell receptor beta chains were sequenced from one sample in a study of technical replicates of blood from a few donors. This table comes from immunoSEQ multiplex PCR, and its TCRdb copy is limited to in-frame clones, with some not included. The profile shows about 100,000 clones, roughly 96% of them singletons. Source material: T cells isolated from PBMCs. These receptors all come from a human donor in good health.

Comment on this clone: Other DNA sequences in the same sample also yield this CDR3. This rearrangement joins TRBV7-3 to TRBJ2-3; 9 nucleotides match TRBD1. Germline CDR1 and CDR2: SGHTA and FQGTGA. The CDR3 is made up of 14 amino acids. V gave up 2 bases and J gave up 3 bases; unmatched junction bases: 0. CDR3 coding DNA: TGTGCCAGCAGCTTAGGGACAGGGACAGATACGCAGTATTTT. Translation gives CASSLGTGTDTQYF.

The chain has TRBV5-4 and TRBJ1-2; 7 bases agree with TRBD1. The junction had 6 bases not matched to a gene; V was cut back by 3 bases and J by 7 bases. The germline V gene encodes CDR1 SGHNT and CDR2 YYREEE (reference sequence). This CDR3 comprises 13 residues. CDR3 in DNA: TGTGCCAGCAGCTCAACAGGGGTAGGTGGCTACACCTTC. It translates to CASSSTGVGGYTF.

The rearrangement uses TRBV10-3 and TRBJ2-2; 9 nucleotides align to TRBD2. CDR3 length: 17 residues. After removal of 3 bases from V and 1 base from J, the junction contained 6 bases not matched to a gene. The germline V gene has CDR1 ENHRY and CDR2 SYGVKD. CDR3 protein: CAISESSGRVNTGELFF. The CDR3 DNA sequence: TGTGCCATCAGTGAAAGTAGCGGGAGAGTGAACACCGGGGAGCTGTTTTTT.

This clone appeared a single time. The V call is TRBV27, the J call TRBJ2-7; TRBD2 might be the D (6 bases). V was trimmed by 5 bases and J by 5 bases, leaving 19 bases between them. From germline, CDR1 is MNHEY and CDR2 SMNVEV (reference sequence). The CDR3 contains 15 residues. DNA of the CDR3: TGTGCCAGCAGTCCCACGTACGGGGGTGTCCACGAGCAGTACTTC. Translation: CASSPTYGGVHEQYF.

In its sample, this clone was seen a few times. The chain recombines TRBV28 with TRBJ1-2; the D is unclear. Germline values: CDR1 MDHEN, CDR2 SYDVKM. Trimming stripped 6 bases from V and 9 bases from J, with 11 bases between. CDR3 length: 11 residues. The CDR3 DNA reads as TGTGCCAGCAGCACCCTATTCAGCTACACCTTC. Translating it yields CASSTLFSYTF.

The genes are TRBV14 and TRBJ2-7; 9 bases fit TRBD2. Germline V gene sequence: CDR1 SGHDN, CDR2 FVKESK. This CDR3 has 16 amino acids. J gave up 0 bases and V 3 bases, and 6 bases lay outside the gene matches. The CDR3 nucleotides are TGTGCCAGCAGCCAGTATAGCGGGAGAAACTCCTACGAGCAGTACTTC. This gives the protein CASSQYSGRNSYEQYF.

The chain combines TRBV11-3 with TRBJ2-6, with D hard to call. The germline CDR1 and CDR2 sequences are SGHNT and YENEEA. The germline V and J ends were trimmed by 5 bases and 2 bases, with 10 bases remaining between them. This CDR3 spans 15 amino acids. CDR3 nucleotides: TGTGCCAGCAGCAGAGGCGTGGCTGGGGCCAACGTCCTGACTTTC. This codes for CASSRGVAGANVLTF.

The rearrangement uses TRBV10-1 and TRBJ2-1; TRBD2 matches 9 bases. Per germline, CDR1 WNHNN and CDR2 SYGVQD (reference sequence). CDR3 length: 17 residues. Trimming removed 2 bases from V and 13 bases from J; junction bases left unmatched: 18. The CDR3 loop reads CASSEPPRLPSGIGQFF. The CDR3 nucleotides are TGCGCCAGCAGTGAGCCCCCACGACTTCCTAGCGGGATAGGTCAGTTCTTC.

The chain uses TRBV6-1 and TRBJ2-3; 7 nucleotides match TRBD2. CDR1 is MNHNS and CDR2 is SASEGT in the germline V gene. CDR3 size: 14 residues. V shed 3 bases, J shed 11 bases, and the junction held 11 bases outside the gene matches. CDR3 nucleotides: TGTGCCAGCAGTGAGAGCGGGATATTCGTTAGGCAGTATTTT. Translation: CASSESGIFVRQYF.

The chain couples TRBV6-5 to TRBJ1-1, with TRBD1 matching over 7 bases. CDR1 and CDR2 from the germline V gene are MNHEY and SVGAGI. CDR3 length: 15 residues. J lost 3 bases, V lost 7 bases, and 11 bases had no gene match. DNA for the CDR3: TGTGCCAGCATTGGATTACAGGGGATGGACACTGAAGCTTTCTTT. Protein: CASIGLQGMDTEAFF.

The chain is built from TRBV9 and TRBJ1-1; the D is unclear. The V and J ends lost 0 bases and 0 bases respectively, with 9 bases between them. The CDR3 consists of 15 residues. Germline-derived CDR1 and CDR2 are SGDLS and YYNGEE. As DNA, the CDR3 is TGTGCCAGCAGCGTAGCGCCAGGCATGAACACTGAAGCTTTCTTT. It translates to CASSVAPGMNTEAFF. The entire variable domain, with the rest obtained from reference TRBV9 and TRBJ1-1, is as follows: DSGVTQTPKHLITATGQRVTLRCSPRSGDLSVYWYQQSLDQGLQFLIQYYNGEERAKGNILERFSAQQFPDLHSELNLSSLELGDSALYFCASSVAPGMNTEAFFGQGTRLTVV.

The chain links TRBV11-3 to TRBJ1-1, with D hard to call. CDR3 length: 14 residues. Per the germline V gene, CDR1 is SGHNT and CDR2 is YENEEA. V gave up 4 bases and J gave up 10 bases, with 19 bases separating them. The CDR3 sequence: CASSSWEGAYGAFF. CDR3 DNA: TGTGCCAGCAGCTCGTGGGAGGGAGCGTACGGAGCTTTCTTT. The full variable domain, rest sourced from reference TRBV11-3 and TRBJ1-1, is EAGVVQSPRYKIIEKKQPVAFWCNPISGHNTLYWYLQNLGQGPELLIRYENEEAVDDSQLPKDRFSAERLKGVDSTLKIQPAELGDSAVYLCASSSWEGAYGAFFGQGTRLTVV.

This clone appeared a single time. CDR3 coding DNA: TGTGCCAGCAGTTCCACAGGAGCTCTGGGTGGAAACACCATATATTTT. It encodes CASSSTGALGGNTIYF. The gene calls are TRBV6-6 and TRBJ1-3; D might be TRBD1 (5 bases). Per germline, CDR1 MNHNY and CDR2 SVGAGI (reference sequence). Trimming took off 4 bases at V and 3 bases at J, with 16 bases between the two ends. This CDR3 has 16 amino acids.

The rearrangement uses TRBV30 and TRBJ2-3; TRBD2 is a possible D gene (6 bases). In germline, CDR1 is GTSNPN, CDR2 SVGIG (reference sequence). Deletions cut 4 bases from V and 4 bases from J, with 12 bases between. This CDR3 comprises 13 residues. CDR3 residues: CAWTSGSPDTQYF. The CDR3 nucleotides are TGTGCCTGGACATCCGGGAGCCCAGATACGCAGTATTTT.

The chain carries TRBV28 and TRBJ1-2, with D perhaps matching TRBD1 (6 bases). Germline V gives CDR1 MDHEN, CDR2 SYDVKM. The CDR3 length is 17 residues. V lost 6 bases and J 2 bases, leaving 22 bases between the germline ends. The CDR3 spells CASSPRTPFGTNYGYTF. DNA of the CDR3: TGTGCCAGCAGCCCCCGTACCCCATTCGGGACAAACTATGGCTACACCTTC.

This clone was seen a single time. The chain is built from TRBV7-9 and TRBJ1-3; tentative D call: TRBD1 (5 bases). The CDR3 runs 18 residues. Deletions cut 5 bases from V and 0 bases from J, with 20 bases between. Germline V lookup: CDR1 SEHNR, CDR2 FQNEAQ (reference sequence). DNA of the CDR3: TGTGCCAGCAGCAGCTTAGGTCGGGACTACTCCTCTGGAAACACCATATATTTT. It specifies CASSSLGRDYSSGNTIYF.

The CDR3 protein is CASSLSGRRWAFF. DNA for the CDR3: TGTGCCAGCTCACTGTCAGGGAGGCGATGGGCTTTCTTT. The gene calls are TRBV18 and TRBJ1-1; D is perhaps TRBD1 (5 bases). The germline gives CDR1 KGHSH, CDR2 LQKENI. The ends were cut back, 4 bases at V and 11 bases at J, with 17 bases in the middle. This CDR3 contains 13 residues.

The J gene is TRBJ1-1, the V gene TRBV6-1, with 7 nucleotides matching TRBD1. CDR1 and CDR2 from the germline V gene are MNHNS and SASEGT. This CDR3 contains 12 residues. The ends lost 8 bases at V and 3 bases at J; junction bases unmatched: 3. DNA of the CDR3: TGTGCCAGCGGGGGACAGTACACTGAAGCTTTCTTT. Its translation is CASGGQYTEAFF.

The rearrangement links TRBV4-1 to TRBJ2-3, with TRBD2 matching over 7 bases. The CDR3 has 15 amino acids. Germline loops: CDR1 MGHRA, CDR2 YSYEKL. V was clipped by 1 base and J by 5 bases; unmatched bases: 6. The CDR3 loop reads CASSQAAGGRDTQYF. In nucleotides, the CDR3 is TGCGCCAGCAGCCAAGCAGCCGGGGGGAGAGATACGCAGTATTTT.

The chain links TRBV7-8 to TRBJ1-2, with TRBD1 as a possible D gene (5 bases). Trimming shortened V by 3 bases and J by 13 bases, and 15 bases separated the two germline ends. This CDR3 is built from 12 residues. CDR1 is SGHVS, CDR2 FQNEAQ, per germline. The CDR3 region has the DNA TGTGCCAGCAGCTTGGGCACCCAGGGCCTCACCTTC. Its translation is CASSLGTQGLTF.

The V gene is TRBV6-1, the J gene TRBJ2-5, with 9 bases fitting TRBD2. This CDR3 spans 14 amino acids. V dropped 5 bases and J dropped 1; count of bases not matched to a gene: 2. CDR1 and CDR2 (germline): MNHNS, SASEGT. The CDR3 nucleotides read TGTGCCAGCAGTCGAGCGGGAGGCCAAGAGACCCAGTACTTC. Encoded protein: CASSRAGGQETQYF.

V and J are TRBV5-6 and TRBJ2-7; D is perhaps TRBD2 (6 bases). Per the germline V gene, CDR1 is SGHDT and CDR2 is YYEEEE. This CDR3 spans 15 amino acids. The germline V and J ends were trimmed by 6 bases and 2 bases, with 18 bases remaining between them. The CDR3 protein is CASTTYVSGPYEQYF. The CDR3 region has the DNA TGTGCCAGCACCACTTACGTTAGCGGACCCTACGAGCAGTACTTC.

The chain carries TRBV19 and TRBJ1-2; tentative D call: TRBD1 (5 bases). CDR1 is LNHDA, CDR2 SQIVND, per germline (reference sequence). The CDR3 spans 11 residues. The V end lost 6 bases, the J end lost 6 bases, and 8 bases lay between the germline ends. As DNA, the CDR3 is TGTGCCAGTAGCCAGGGTGATGGCTACACCTTC. Protein product: CASSQGDGYTF.

The chain is built from TRBV2 and TRBJ1-4, with a tentative D call TRBD1 (6 bases). The CDR3 consists of 13 residues. The germline V and J ends were trimmed by 5 bases and 8 bases, with 12 bases remaining between them. The germline V gene encodes CDR1 SNHLY and CDR2 FYNNEI. The CDR3, as DNA: TGTGCCAGCAGTTACAGGGTTCAAGAAAAACTGTTTTTT. This encodes CASSYRVQEKLFF.

The V gene is TRBV4-1, the J gene TRBJ2-7, with 8 bases that match TRBD2. The CDR3 has 14 residues. J gave up 2 bases and V 3 bases, and 3 bases lay outside the gene matches. Germline V gene lookup returns CDR1 MGHRA and CDR2 YSYEKL. This CDR3 reads CASSQPGLAYEQYF. CDR3 coding DNA: TGCGCCAGCAGCCAGCCGGGACTAGCCTACGAGCAGTACTTC.

The genes are TRBV5-4 and TRBJ2-5; 11 bases are a match to TRBD2. The CDR3 totals 14 residues. V dropped 4 bases and J dropped 5; count of bases not matched to a gene: 4. Germline V gene data show CDR1 as SGHNT and CDR2 as YYREEE (reference sequence). The CDR3 protein is CASSPSGRLETQYF. CDR3 sequence (DNA): TGTGCCAGCAGCCCTAGCGGGAGGTTGGAGACCCAGTACTTC. Based on the CDR3 plus reference TRBV5-4 and TRBJ2-5, the full variable domain is ETGVTQSPTHLIKTRGQQVTLRCSSQSGHNTVSWYQQALGQGPQFIFQYYREEENGRGNFPPRFSGLQFPNYSSELNVNALELDDSALYLCASSPSGRLETQYFGPGTRLLVL.

V usage is TRBV6-5 and J usage is TRBJ2-7; D is possibly TRBD1 (6 bases). V was cut by 2 bases and J by 2 bases, with 10 bases left in between. Germline V gene data show CDR1 as MNHEY and CDR2 as SVGAGI. The CDR3 is made up of 14 amino acids. The CDR3 nucleotides read TGTGCCAGCAGTTACGGACAGCCGCCCTACGAGCAGTACTTC. It is translated as CASSYGQPPYEQYF.

This rearrangement joins TRBV6-1 to TRBJ2-6; D call uncertain. This CDR3 is built from 16 residues. Germline loops: CDR1 MNHNS, CDR2 SASEGT. Trimming removed 4 bases at V and 1 base at J, with 11 bases between. The CDR3 loop reads CASSAPRSSGANVLTF. The DNA of the CDR3 is TGTGCCAGCAGTGCCCCTCGTAGTTCTGGGGCCAACGTCCTGACTTTC.

This chain links TRBV9 with TRBJ1-1, with D unresolved. CDR1 is SGDLS and CDR2 is YYNGEE in the germline V gene. The CDR3 covers 15 residues. V lost 2 bases and J 0 bases, leaving 11 bases between the germline ends. Written as DNA, the CDR3 is TGTGCCAGCAGCGTTGGAGCCTCCATGAACACTGAAGCTTTCTTT. Translated, it gives CASSVGASMNTEAFF.

The chain is built from TRBV2 and TRBJ2-5, with 10 positions matching TRBD1. CDR3 length: 14 amino acids. The ends lost 3 bases at V and 3 bases at J; junction bases unmatched: 1. Per germline, CDR1 SNHLY and CDR2 FYNNEI. The CDR3 bases are TGTGCCAGCAGTGAGACAGGGGGCGAAGAGACCCAGTACTTC. Protein product: CASSETGGEETQYF.